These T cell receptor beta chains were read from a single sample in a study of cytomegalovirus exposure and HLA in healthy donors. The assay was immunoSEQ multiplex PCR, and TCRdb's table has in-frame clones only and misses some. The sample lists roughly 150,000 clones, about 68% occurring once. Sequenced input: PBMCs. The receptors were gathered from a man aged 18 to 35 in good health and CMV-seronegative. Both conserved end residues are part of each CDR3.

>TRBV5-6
CASSLAPTSSNYNEQFF
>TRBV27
CASSLSPTGGRAFF
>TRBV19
CASSILQGKGAEAFF
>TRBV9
CASSVGRNTEAFF
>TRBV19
CASSPREREQNEQFF
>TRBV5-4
CASSLEAASRAEAFF
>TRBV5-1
CASRLSTSGANVLTF
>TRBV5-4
CASSLSRQSGSIYNEQFF
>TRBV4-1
CASSPIQGAGNQPQHF
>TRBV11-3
CASSLYGVAGGPGRDNEQFF
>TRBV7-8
CASSLEDNEQFF
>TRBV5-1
CASSGGRRTLAEQFF
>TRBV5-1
CASSASTQAGTEAFF
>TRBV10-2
CASSEETGTSGDTGELFF
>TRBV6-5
CASSRPGQGSTEAFF
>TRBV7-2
CASSSTGGMETQYF
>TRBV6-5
CASSYPTGTLHEQYF
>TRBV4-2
CASSQGYTEQFF
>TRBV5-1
CASSLGQGDQPQHF
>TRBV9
CASSRQGQGINQETQYF
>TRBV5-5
CASTPVGGAYEQYF
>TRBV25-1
CASSEVQRGSPRETQYF
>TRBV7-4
CASSPAKYGGQEAFF
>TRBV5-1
CASSLGGYRNTEAFF
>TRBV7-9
CASSLGTGANEKLFF
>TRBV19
CASSLGGGTDTQYF
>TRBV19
CASSIGGQTNQPQHF
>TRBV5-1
CASSPITSGRGDTQYF
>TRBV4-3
CASSLSGQGRTDTQYF
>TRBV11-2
CASSGGEWHTDTQYF
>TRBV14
CASSQNWEQYF
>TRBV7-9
CASSQGGNEQYF
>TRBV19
CASSGEGASQPQHF
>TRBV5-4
CASSQRGTNTGELFF